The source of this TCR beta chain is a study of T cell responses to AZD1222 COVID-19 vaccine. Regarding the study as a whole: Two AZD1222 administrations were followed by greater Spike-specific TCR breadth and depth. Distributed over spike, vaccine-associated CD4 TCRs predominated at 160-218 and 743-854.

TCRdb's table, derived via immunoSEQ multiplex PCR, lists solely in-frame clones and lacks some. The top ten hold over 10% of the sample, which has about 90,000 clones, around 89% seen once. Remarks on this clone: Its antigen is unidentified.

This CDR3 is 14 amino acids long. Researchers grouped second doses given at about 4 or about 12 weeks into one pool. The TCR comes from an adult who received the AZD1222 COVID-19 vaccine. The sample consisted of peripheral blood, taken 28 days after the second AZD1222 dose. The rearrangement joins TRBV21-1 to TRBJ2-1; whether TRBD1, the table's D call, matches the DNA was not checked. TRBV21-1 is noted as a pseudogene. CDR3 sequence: CASVSGTVNNEQFF. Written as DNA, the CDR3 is TGTGCCAGCGTATCCGGGACAGTAAACAATGAGCAGTTCTTC.